The T cell receptor beta chain described here comes from a study of post-analysis software for immune sequencing data. Whole-study context: The courses of disease that were included comprised relapsing-remitting, secondary progressive and progressive-relapsing multiple sclerosis.

Study-level results: Controls' normalized Chao1 diversity significantly exceeded that of multiple sclerosis patients. Patients showed TRBV5-6, TRBV5-1 and TRBV20-1 among a few TRBV segments more frequent than in controls.

The TCR beta cDNA libraries carried unique molecular identifiers. Out of roughly 0.85 to 11 million T cells, a few hundred thousand cDNA molecules were generated. TCRdb itself ran the PCR reads through MiXCR, one entry per CDR3 protein. The sample lists more than 450,000 distinct CDR3 sequences, 30% to 40% occurring once. On this clonotype itself: Its antigen is not known.

CDR3 length: 18 residues. Trimming removed 0 bases from V and 5 bases from J; junction bases left unmatched: 8. CDR1 MNHEY and CDR2 SVGAGI come from the germline V gene. What was sequenced was blood. The chain combines TRBV6-5 with TRBJ2-2; 11 positions match TRBD2. This clonotype was sampled from a girl younger than 18 with multiple sclerosis. The CDR3 is CASSYSVAGGPRTGELFF. CDR3 coding DNA: TGTGCCAGCAGTTACTCCGTAGCGGGGGGGCCTCGGACCGGGGAGCTGTTTTTT.